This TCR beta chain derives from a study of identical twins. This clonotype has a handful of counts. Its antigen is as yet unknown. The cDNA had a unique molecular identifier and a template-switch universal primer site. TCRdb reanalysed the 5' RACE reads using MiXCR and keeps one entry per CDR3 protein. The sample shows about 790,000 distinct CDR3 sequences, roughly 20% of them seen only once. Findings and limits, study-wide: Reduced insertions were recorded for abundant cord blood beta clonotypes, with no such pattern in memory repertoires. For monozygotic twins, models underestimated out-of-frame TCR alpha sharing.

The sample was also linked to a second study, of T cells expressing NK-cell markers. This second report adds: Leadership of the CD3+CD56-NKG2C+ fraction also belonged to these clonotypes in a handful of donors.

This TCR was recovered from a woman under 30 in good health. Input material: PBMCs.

CDR3 DNA sequence: TGCAGCGTGGCCGGGACAGGGCTCACAGATACGCAGTATTTT. It encodes CSVAGTGLTDTQYF. The chain links TRBV29-1 to TRBJ2-3, with TRBD1 matching 9 bases. Germline trimming cut 6 bases from V and 2 bases from J; bases unmatched to any gene: 6. CDR1 and CDR2 from the germline V gene are SQVTM and ANQGSEA. The CDR3 contains 14 residues.